This TCR beta chain was obtained from a study of T cells in pancreatic ductal adenocarcinoma. Whole-study findings and limits: This surgical cohort overrepresents the minority presenting with early-stage disease. Blood clonality (roughly 0.07) did not differ significantly from tumor (about 0.112). Enrichment of CD45RO+ effector over naive T cells in tumors may bias clonality. Unique clonotypes were 7 to 9-fold more numerous in blood than in tumor.

Sequenced by immunoSEQ multiplex PCR; TCRdb stores in-frame clones only, minus some. The sample records over 100,000 clones, over 90% being singletons. Remarks on this clone: Its antigen remains unknown.

Germline V gene lookup returns CDR1 SEHNR and CDR2 FQNEAQ (reference sequence). V shed 5 bases and J 15 bases; nucleotides not matched to a gene: 6. The length of the CDR3 is 13 residues. The selected patients with pancreatic ductal adenocarcinoma had surgery but no neoadjuvant therapy. V usage is TRBV7-9 and J usage is TRBJ2-1; 14 bases align to TRBD2. The sequenced material came from PBMCs. The receptor's source is a human donor with pancreatic ductal adenocarcinoma. CDR3 sequence reads: CASSPTSGRGGFF. The CDR3 DNA sequence: TGTGCCAGCAGCCCGACTAGCGGGAGGGGGGGGTTCTTC.